The source of this T cell receptor (beta chain) is a study of technical replicates of blood from a few donors. The repertoire was sequenced with immunoSEQ multiplex PCR; TCRdb's copy has only in-frame clones and lacks some. The sample shows roughly 72,000 clones, nearly 95% of them seen only once. This clone was seen a single time. Trimming pared 4 bases from V and 2 bases from J, leaving 10 bases between. This CDR3 spans 13 amino acids. The germline CDR1 and CDR2 sequences are SQVTM and ANQGSEA. The chain joins TRBV29-1 to TRBJ2-3; perhaps TRBD2 as D (6 bases). The sample comprised T cells isolated from PBMCs. This TCR was recovered from a human donor in good health. The CDR3 loop is CSVVAGYTDTQYF. The CDR3 coding sequence is TGCAGCGTTGTGGCGGGATACACAGATACGCAGTATTTT.